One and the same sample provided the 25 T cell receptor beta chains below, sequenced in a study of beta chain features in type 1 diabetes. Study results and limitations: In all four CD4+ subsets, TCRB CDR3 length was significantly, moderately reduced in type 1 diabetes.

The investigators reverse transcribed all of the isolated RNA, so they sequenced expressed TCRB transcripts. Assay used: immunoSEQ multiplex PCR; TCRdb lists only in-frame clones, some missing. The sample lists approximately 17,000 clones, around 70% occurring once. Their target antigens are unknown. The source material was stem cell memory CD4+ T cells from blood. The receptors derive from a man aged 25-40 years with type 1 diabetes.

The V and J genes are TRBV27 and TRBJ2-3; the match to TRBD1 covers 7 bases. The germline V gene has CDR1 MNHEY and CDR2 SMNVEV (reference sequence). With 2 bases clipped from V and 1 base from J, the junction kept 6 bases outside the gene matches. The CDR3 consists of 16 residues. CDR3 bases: TGTGCCAGCAGTTTAATCTCAGGACAGGGCACAGATACGCAGTATTTT. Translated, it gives CASSLISGQGTDTQYF.

The CDR3 coding sequence is TGTGCCAGCTCACCTCGCGGGGACGGCGGCGAGCAGTACTTC. Translating it yields CASSPRGDGGEQYF. The chain recombines TRBV18 with TRBJ2-7, with a tentative D call TRBD2 (6 bases). The CDR3 covers 14 residues. V was cut by 3 bases and J by 6 bases, with 15 bases left in between. Germline V lookup: CDR1 KGHSH, CDR2 LQKENI.

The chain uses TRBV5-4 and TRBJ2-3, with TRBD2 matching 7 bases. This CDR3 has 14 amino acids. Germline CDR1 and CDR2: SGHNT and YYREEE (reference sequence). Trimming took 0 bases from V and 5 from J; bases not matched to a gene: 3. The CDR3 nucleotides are TGTGCCAGCAGCTTGGGACTAGCAAGAGATACGCAGTATTTT. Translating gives CASSLGLARDTQYF.

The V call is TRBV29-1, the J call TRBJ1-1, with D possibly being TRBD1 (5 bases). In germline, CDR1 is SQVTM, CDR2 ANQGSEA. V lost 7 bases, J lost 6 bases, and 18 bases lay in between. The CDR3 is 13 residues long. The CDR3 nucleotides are TGCAGCGGGCAAATACGCGGGGGGTCTGAAGCTTTCTTT. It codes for CSGQIRGGSEAFF.

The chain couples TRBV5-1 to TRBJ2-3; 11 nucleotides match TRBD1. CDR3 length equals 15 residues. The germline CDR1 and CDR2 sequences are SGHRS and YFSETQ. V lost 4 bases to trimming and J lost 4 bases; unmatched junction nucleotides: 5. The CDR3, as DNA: TGCGCCAGCAGCCCGGGACAGGGGGGCGCAGATACGCAGTATTTT. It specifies CASSPGQGGADTQYF.

The DNA of the CDR3 is TGTGCCAGCAGCTTGGGAGGGGGTCGGGGTATGGCCCAGTACTTC. Its protein is CASSLGGGRGMAQYF. The rearrangement joins TRBV7-2 to TRBJ2-5; D perhaps matches TRBD2 (7 bases). This CDR3 has 15 amino acids. Trimming took off 3 bases at V and 9 bases at J, with 20 bases between the two ends. The germline CDR1 and CDR2 sequences are SGHTA and FQGNSA.

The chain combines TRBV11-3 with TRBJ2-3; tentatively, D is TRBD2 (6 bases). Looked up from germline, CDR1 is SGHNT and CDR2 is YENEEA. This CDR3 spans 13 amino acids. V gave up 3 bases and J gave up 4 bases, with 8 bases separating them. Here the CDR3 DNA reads TGTGCCAGCAGCTTGGGACTTGCAGATACGCAGTATTTT. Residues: CASSLGLADTQYF. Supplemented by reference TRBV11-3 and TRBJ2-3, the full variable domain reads EAGVVQSPRYKIIEKKQPVAFWCNPISGHNTLYWYLQNLGQGPELLIRYENEEAVDDSQLPKDRFSAERLKGVDSTLKIQPAELGDSAVYLCASSLGLADTQYFGPGTRLTVL.

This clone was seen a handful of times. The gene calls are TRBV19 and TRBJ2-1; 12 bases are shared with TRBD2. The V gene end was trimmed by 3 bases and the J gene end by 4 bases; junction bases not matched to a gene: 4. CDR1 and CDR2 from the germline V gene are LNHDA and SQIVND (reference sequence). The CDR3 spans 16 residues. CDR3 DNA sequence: TGTGCCAGTAGTATCGTACTAGCGGGGGGATACAATGAGCAGTTCTTC. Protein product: CASSIVLAGGYNEQFF.

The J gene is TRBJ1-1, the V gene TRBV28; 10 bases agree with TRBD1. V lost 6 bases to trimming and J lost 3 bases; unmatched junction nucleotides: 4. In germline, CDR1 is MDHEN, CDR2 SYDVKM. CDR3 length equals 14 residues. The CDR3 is CASSSGQGDTEAFF. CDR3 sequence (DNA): TGTGCCAGCAGCTCTGGACAGGGGGACACTGAAGCTTTCTTT.

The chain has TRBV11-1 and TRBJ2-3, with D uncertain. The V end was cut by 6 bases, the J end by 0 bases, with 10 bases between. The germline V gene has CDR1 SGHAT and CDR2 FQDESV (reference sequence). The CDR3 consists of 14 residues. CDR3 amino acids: CASRHRSSTDTQYF. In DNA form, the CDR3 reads TGTGCCAGCAGGCACCGAAGCAGCACAGATACGCAGTATTTT.

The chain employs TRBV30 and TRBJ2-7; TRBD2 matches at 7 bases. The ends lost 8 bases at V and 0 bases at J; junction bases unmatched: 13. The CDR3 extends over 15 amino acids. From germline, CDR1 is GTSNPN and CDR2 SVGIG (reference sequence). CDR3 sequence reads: CATKGGHGSSYEQYF. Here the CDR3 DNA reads TGTGCCACGAAGGGAGGGCATGGGAGCTCCTACGAGCAGTACTTC.

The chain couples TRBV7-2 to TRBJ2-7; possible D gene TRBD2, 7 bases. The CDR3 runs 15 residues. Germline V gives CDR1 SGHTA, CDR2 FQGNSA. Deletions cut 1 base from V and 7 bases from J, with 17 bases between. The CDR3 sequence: CASSLDWGGPREQYF. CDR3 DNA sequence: TGTGCCAGCAGCTTAGATTGGGGGGGGCCTCGGGAGCAGTACTTC.

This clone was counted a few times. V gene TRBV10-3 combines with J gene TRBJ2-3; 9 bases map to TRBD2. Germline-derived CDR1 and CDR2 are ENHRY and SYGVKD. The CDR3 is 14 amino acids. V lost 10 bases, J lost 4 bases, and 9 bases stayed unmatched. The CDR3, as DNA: TGTGCCACCTGGGCTAGCGGGGCCCCAGATACGCAGTATTTT. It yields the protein CATWASGAPDTQYF.

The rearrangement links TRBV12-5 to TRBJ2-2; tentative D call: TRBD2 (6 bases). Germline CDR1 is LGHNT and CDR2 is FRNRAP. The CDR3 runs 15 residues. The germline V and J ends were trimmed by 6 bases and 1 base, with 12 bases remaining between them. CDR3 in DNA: TGTGCTAGTGGCTCCGGGGGTTGGAACACCGGGGAGCTGTTTTTT. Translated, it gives CASGSGGWNTGELFF.

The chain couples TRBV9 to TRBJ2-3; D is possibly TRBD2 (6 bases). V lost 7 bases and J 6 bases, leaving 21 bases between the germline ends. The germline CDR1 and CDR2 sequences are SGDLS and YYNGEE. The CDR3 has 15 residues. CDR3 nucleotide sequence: TGTGCCAGCTCCACAGGCGGGGCCCTAGGTGATACGCAGTATTTT. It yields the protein CASSTGGALGDTQYF.

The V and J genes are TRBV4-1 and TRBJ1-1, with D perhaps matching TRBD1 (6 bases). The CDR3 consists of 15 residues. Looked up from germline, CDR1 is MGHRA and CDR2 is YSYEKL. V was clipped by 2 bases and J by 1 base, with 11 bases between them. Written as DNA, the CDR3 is TGCGCCAGCAGCCAACCGGGACACCCGAACACTGAAGCTTTCTTT. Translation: CASSQPGHPNTEAFF.

The CDR3 loop reads CASSVALRDNQETQYF. The CDR3 coding sequence is TGTGCCAGCAGCGTAGCTCTTCGGGACAACCAAGAGACCCAGTACTTC. J is TRBJ2-5 and V is TRBV9, with D perhaps matching TRBD1 (6 bases). Germline loops: CDR1 SGDLS, CDR2 YYNGEE. Trimming removed 0 bases from V and 0 bases from J, with 12 bases in between. CDR3 length: 16 residues. Full variable domain (outside the CDR3, taken from reference TRBV9 and TRBJ2-5): DSGVTQTPKHLITATGQRVTLRCSPRSGDLSVYWYQQSLDQGLQFLIQYYNGEERAKGNILERFSAQQFPDLHSELNLSSLELGDSALYFCASSVALRDNQETQYFGPGTRLLVL.

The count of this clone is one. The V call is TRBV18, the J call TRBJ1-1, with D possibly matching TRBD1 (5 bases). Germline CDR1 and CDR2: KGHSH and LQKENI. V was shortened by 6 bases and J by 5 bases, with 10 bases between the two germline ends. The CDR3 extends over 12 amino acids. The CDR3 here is CASSGDSTEAFF. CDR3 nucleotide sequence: TGTGCCAGCTCCGGTGACAGTACTGAAGCTTTCTTT.

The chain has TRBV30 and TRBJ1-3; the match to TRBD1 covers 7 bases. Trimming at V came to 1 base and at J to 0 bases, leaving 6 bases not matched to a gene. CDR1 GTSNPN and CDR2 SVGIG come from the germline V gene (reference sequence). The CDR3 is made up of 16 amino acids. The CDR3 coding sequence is TGTGCCTGGAGTGGGGGACAGCCATTCTCTGGAAACACCATATATTTT. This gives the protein CAWSGGQPFSGNTIYF.

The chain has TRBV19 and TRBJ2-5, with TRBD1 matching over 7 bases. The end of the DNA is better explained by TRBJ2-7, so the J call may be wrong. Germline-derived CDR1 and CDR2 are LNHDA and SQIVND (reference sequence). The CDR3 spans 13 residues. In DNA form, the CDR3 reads TGTGCCAGTAGTCTCCGACAGGGTTACGAGCAGTACTTC. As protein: CASSLRQGYEQYF.

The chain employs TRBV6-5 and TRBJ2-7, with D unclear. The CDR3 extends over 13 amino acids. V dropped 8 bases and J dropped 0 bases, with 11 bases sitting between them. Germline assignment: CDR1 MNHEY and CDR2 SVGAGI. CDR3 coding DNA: TGTGCCAGCTCAGACTCTTTCTCCTACGAGCAGTACTTC. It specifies CASSDSFSYEQYF.

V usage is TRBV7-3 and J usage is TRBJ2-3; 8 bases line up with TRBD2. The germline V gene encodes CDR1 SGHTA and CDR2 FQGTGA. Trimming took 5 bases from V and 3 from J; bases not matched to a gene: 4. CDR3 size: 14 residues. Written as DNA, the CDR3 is TGTGCCAGCAGCCCCGGGGGGGCGACAGATACGCAGTATTTT. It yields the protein CASSPGGATDTQYF.

In DNA, the CDR3 is TGTGCCAGCAGCGCCGGGACAGGGCATCAGCCCCAGCATTTT. Translated: CASSAGTGHQPQHF. V usage is TRBV7-2 and J usage is TRBJ1-5, with 9 bases aligning to TRBD1. Germline assignment: CDR1 SGHTA and CDR2 FQGNSA. The V and J ends lost 5 bases and 5 bases, in that order; junction bases with no gene match: 4. CDR3 size: 14 residues.

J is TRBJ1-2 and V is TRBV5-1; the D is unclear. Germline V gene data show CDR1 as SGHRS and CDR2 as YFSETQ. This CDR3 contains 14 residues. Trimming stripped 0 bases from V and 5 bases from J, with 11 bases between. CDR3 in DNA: TGCGCCAGCAGCTTGGGAGCGGGAGGATATGGCTACACCTTC. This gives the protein CASSLGAGGYGYTF.

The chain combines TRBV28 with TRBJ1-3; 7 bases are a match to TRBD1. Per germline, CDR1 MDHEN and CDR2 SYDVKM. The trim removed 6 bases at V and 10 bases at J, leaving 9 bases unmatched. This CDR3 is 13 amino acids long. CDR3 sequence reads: CASSHRQGSTIYF. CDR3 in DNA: TGTGCCAGCAGCCACCGACAGGGTAGTACCATATATTTT.